This T cell receptor (beta chain) was identified during a study of lymphopenia after photon versus proton radiotherapy. Regarding the study as a whole: Proton therapy kept repertoires fairly stable, unlike photons, which gained effector/memory cells. A bigger post-nadir fall in TCR diversity correlated inversely with survival time in deceased patients. Oligoclonal CD8+ Temra expansion after nadir drove photon patients' diversity drop. Better survival with proton therapy was suggested as possible, not demonstrated.

TCRdb's table, derived via immunoSEQ multiplex PCR, lists solely in-frame clones and lacks some. The sample includes approximately 29,000 clones, 84% of them seen just once. As for this clone: Its antigen is as yet unknown.

This CDR3 is built from 14 residues. CDR1 SGHRS and CDR2 YFSETQ come from the germline V gene. J was trimmed by 1 base and V by 4 bases; bases with no gene match: 4. Sequenced material: peripheral blood, taken from a patient treated with proton-based radiotherapy. V usage is TRBV5-1 and J usage is TRBJ2-5; 7 bases agree with TRBD1. The TCR originated in a woman between 70 and 85 years old with pancreatic cancer. CDR3 nucleotides: TGCGCCAGCAGCGAAGGGACAGTCCAAGAGACCCAGTACTTC. This codes for CASSEGTVQETQYF.